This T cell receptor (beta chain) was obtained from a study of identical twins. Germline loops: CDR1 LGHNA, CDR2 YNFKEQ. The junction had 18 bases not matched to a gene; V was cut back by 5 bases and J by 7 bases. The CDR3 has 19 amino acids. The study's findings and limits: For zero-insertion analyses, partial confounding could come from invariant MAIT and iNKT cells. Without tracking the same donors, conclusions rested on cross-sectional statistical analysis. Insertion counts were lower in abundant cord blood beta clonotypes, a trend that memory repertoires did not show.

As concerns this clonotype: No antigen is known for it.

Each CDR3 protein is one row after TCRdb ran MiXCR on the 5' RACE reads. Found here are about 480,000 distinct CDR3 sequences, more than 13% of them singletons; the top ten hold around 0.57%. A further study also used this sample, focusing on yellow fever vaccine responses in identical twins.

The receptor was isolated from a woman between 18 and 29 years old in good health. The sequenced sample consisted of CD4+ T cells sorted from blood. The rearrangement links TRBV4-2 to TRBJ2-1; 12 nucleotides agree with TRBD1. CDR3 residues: CASSTTGQGAVILVNEQFF. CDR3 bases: TGTGCCAGCAGCACGACGGGACAGGGGGCGGTTATACTAGTAAATGAGCAGTTCTTC.